The 30 T cell receptor beta chains in this list originate from one sample, sequenced in a study of post-analysis software for immune sequencing data. Antigen specificity for these receptors is unknown. Prepared libraries of TCR beta cDNA carried unique molecular identifiers. MiXCR, applied by TCRdb to the PCR reads, yields one record per CDR3 protein. The sample yields about 760,000 distinct CDR3 sequences, 25% to 30% seen once. Regarding the study as a whole: Five or six TRBV segments, TRBV5-6, TRBV5-1 and TRBV20-1 among them, were found more frequent in patients than controls.

Specimen: blood. All receptors come from a girl aged 5-17 years with multiple sclerosis.

This clonotype was counted only a few times. The chain links TRBV20-1 to TRBJ1-5, with 7 bases fitting TRBD1. The CDR3 contains 13 residues. CDR1 and CDR2 from the germline V gene are DFQATT and SNEGSKA (reference sequence). V lost 5 bases and J lost 3; bases outside the gene matches: 4. The CDR3 region has the DNA TGCAGTGCTCCACAGGGGCTCAATCAGCCCCAGCATTTT. This codes for CSAPQGLNQPQHF.

This chain links TRBV5-6 with TRBJ2-1; 10 positions agree with TRBD1. V shed 4 bases, J shed 7 bases, and the junction held 8 bases outside the gene matches. The CDR3 contains 15 residues. Per the germline V gene, CDR1 is SGHDT and CDR2 is YYEEEE. The CDR3 loop reads CASSPGTGVGNEQFF. CDR3 coding DNA: TGTGCCAGCAGCCCCGGGACAGGGGTGGGGAATGAGCAGTTCTTC.

The rearrangement joins TRBV12-3 or TRBV12-4 to TRBJ2-3, with D unresolved. The CDR3 consists of 13 residues. V lost 7 bases, J lost 1 base, and 9 bases lay in between. The CDR3 loop reads CASIMWGTDTQYF. CDR3 nucleotide sequence: TGTGCCAGCATCATGTGGGGCACAGATACGCAGTATTTT.

This chain joins TRBV20-1 and TRBJ1-1, with D hard to call. The CDR3 consists of 13 residues. V shed 4 bases and J shed 3 bases, with 12 bases lying between them. In germline, CDR1 is DFQATT, CDR2 SNEGSKA (reference sequence). CDR3 protein: CSAILLRDTEAFF. CDR3 DNA sequence: TGCAGTGCTATTCTTCTACGGGACACTGAAGCTTTCTTT.

This clonotype was counted a few times. J is TRBJ1-5 and V is TRBV10-3, with 7 bases lining up with TRBD1. Trimming at V came to 0 bases and at J to 1 base, leaving 6 bases not matched to a gene. Germline CDR1 and CDR2: ENHRY and SYGVKD. This CDR3 region has 17 residues. The CDR3 nucleotides are TGTGCCATCAGTGAGTCGATCAGGGGGAGCAGCAATCAGCCCCAGCATTTT. It translates to CAISESIRGSSNQPQHF.

This clonotype was detected only a few times. The rearrangement links TRBV7-9 to TRBJ2-5, with no clear D. Germline assignment: CDR1 SEHNR and CDR2 FQNEAQ (reference sequence). V gave up 0 bases and J gave up 2 bases, with 10 bases separating them. This CDR3 spans 15 amino acids. Here the CDR3 reads CASSLAPGRQETQYF. The DNA of the CDR3 is TGTGCCAGCAGCTTAGCCCCTGGTAGGCAAGAGACCCAGTACTTC.

CDR3 amino acids: CSARDGTSGGVKQYF. DNA for the CDR3: TGCAGTGCTAGAGACGGGACTAGCGGGGGTGTAAAGCAGTACTTC. The V call is TRBV20-1, the J call TRBJ2-7; 14 bases fit TRBD2. Germline V gene lookup returns CDR1 DFQATT and CDR2 SNEGSKA (reference sequence). Trimming at V came to 0 bases and at J to 8 bases, leaving 6 bases not matched to a gene. This CDR3 is 15 amino acids long.

Ten or more counts support this clonotype. The chain joins TRBV4-2 to TRBJ2-5, with 8 bases fitting TRBD2. Germline loops: CDR1 LGHNA, CDR2 YNFKEQ. Trimming took 1 base from V and 5 from J; bases not matched to a gene: 9. This CDR3 is built from 16 residues. The CDR3 loop is CASSQATGGPGETQYF. The CDR3, as DNA: TGTGCCAGCAGCCAAGCTACGGGGGGGCCCGGGGAGACCCAGTACTTC.

This sequence joins TRBV20-1 and TRBJ1-2; 8 nucleotides agree with TRBD1. The CDR3 extends over 12 amino acids. Unmatched junction bases numbered 9, after V lost 7 bases and J lost 8 bases. Germline V gene data show CDR1 as DFQATT and CDR2 as SNEGSKA (reference sequence). As DNA, the CDR3 is TGCAGTGTAGGGAGGACAGGGAGCGGCTACACCTTC. Its protein product is CSVGRTGSGYTF.

The chain carries TRBV20-1 and TRBJ2-1, with TRBD2 matching over 11 bases. CDR1 and CDR2 from the germline V gene are DFQATT and SNEGSKA (reference sequence). Germline trimming cut 3 bases from V and 2 bases from J; bases unmatched to any gene: 6. The CDR3 runs 16 residues. CDR3 in amino acids: CSASSGRAQAYNEQFF. The DNA for the CDR3 is TGCAGTGCTAGTAGCGGGAGGGCCCAGGCCTACAATGAGCAGTTCTTC.

V and J are TRBV5-1 and TRBJ2-1; D remains unclear. V was cut by 9 bases and J by 6 bases, with 19 bases left in between. The V gene's germline CDR1 is SGHRS and CDR2 YFSETQ. This CDR3 contains 14 residues. The CDR3 region has the DNA TGCGCCACCCACAACGGGTACCAATTCAATGAGCAGTTCTTC. As protein: CATHNGYQFNEQFF. Full variable domain (missing parts from reference TRBV5-1 and TRBJ2-1): KAGVTQTPRYLIKTRGQQVTLSCSPISGHRSVSWYQQTPGQGLQFLFEYFSETQRNKGNFPGRFSGRQFSNSRSEMNVSTLELGDSALYLCATHNGYQFNEQFFGPGTRLTVL.

This clonotype was detected once. Germline and junction disagree at one end, which may indicate a read error. V usage is TRBV5-6 and J usage is TRBJ2-7; D not certain. The CDR3 is made up of 14 amino acids. The germline V gene has CDR1 SGHDT and CDR2 YYEEEE. CDR3 nucleotides: TGTGCCAGCACCTTGAGGCTGAGCTCCTACGAGCAGTACTTC. This codes for CASTLRLSSYEQYF. Complete variable domain (other parts from reference TRBV5-6 and TRBJ2-7): DAGVTQSPTHLIKTRGQQVTLRCSPKSGHDTVSWYQQALGQGPQFIFQYYEEEERQRGNFPDRFSGHQFPNYSSELNVNALLLGDSALYLCASTLRLSSYEQYFGPGTRLTVT.

The sample holds many counts of this clonotype. The genes are TRBV20-1 and TRBJ2-7; 8 positions agree with TRBD1. Per germline, CDR1 DFQATT and CDR2 SNEGSKA (reference sequence). CDR3 size: 14 residues. J lost 3 bases, V lost 1 base, and 5 bases had no gene match. The CDR3 spells CSARVGQGIYEQYF. The CDR3 DNA sequence: TGCAGTGCTAGAGTAGGACAGGGTATCTACGAGCAGTACTTC.

The chain combines TRBV5-1 with TRBJ1-2, with 8 bases identical to TRBD1. The CDR3 extends over 16 amino acids. V shed 3 bases, J shed 6 bases, and the junction held 13 bases outside the gene matches. Germline V gene data show CDR1 as SGHRS and CDR2 as YFSETQ. In nucleotides, the CDR3 is TGCGCCAGCAGCTCACACGCGCGGACAGGGCTTAATGGCTACACCTTC. This gives the protein CASSSHARTGLNGYTF.

CDR3 DNA: TGCAGTGCTACCACGACAGGGCCGGAAAAGCAGCCCCAGCATTTT. It encodes CSATTTGPEKQPQHF. V and J are TRBV20-1 and TRBJ1-5, with TRBD1 matching over 7 bases. The germline CDR1 and CDR2 sequences are DFQATT and SNEGSKA (reference sequence). The length of the CDR3 is 15 residues. Unmatched junction bases numbered 13, after V lost 4 bases and J lost 7 bases.

This clonotype was seen a few times. The rearrangement links TRBV20-1 to TRBJ2-1; 12 nucleotides agree with TRBD2. The junction had 9 bases not matched to a gene; V was cut back by 0 bases and J by 6 bases. The CDR3 covers 17 residues. The germline gives CDR1 DFQATT, CDR2 SNEGSKA (reference sequence). In DNA, the CDR3 is TGCAGTGCTAGAGATCCAAAGACTAGCGGGAGAAGCAATGAGCAGTTCTTC. Translated: CSARDPKTSGRSNEQFF.

The chain uses TRBV10-3 and TRBJ2-2, with 7 nucleotides matching TRBD1. CDR3 length equals 16 residues. Germline V CDR1 and CDR2: ENHRY, SYGVKD. Losses at the gene ends were 6 bases for V and 6 bases for J; bases not matched to a gene: 13. CDR3 in DNA: TGTGCCATCAGGCTTCAGGGGACAGCTGAGGCCGGGGAGCTGTTTTTT. Amino acids: CAIRLQGTAEAGELFF.

This clonotype was counted a few times. This chain joins TRBV5-1 and TRBJ2-7; D possibly corresponds to TRBD1 (6 bases). V dropped 7 bases and J dropped 6 bases, with 14 bases sitting between them. The CDR3 extends over 12 amino acids. The germline gives CDR1 SGHRS, CDR2 YFSETQ. The CDR3: CASHATGTEQYF. The CDR3 bases are TGCGCCAGCCATGCTACAGGGACCGAGCAGTACTTC.

A note on this clonotype: At one end, the junction sequence differs from germline, possibly due to a read error. The rearrangement joins TRBV7-9 to TRBJ2-1; possible D gene TRBD1, 5 bases. CDR1 SEHNR and CDR2 FQNEAQ come from the germline V gene (reference sequence). The CDR3 is made up of 15 amino acids. The CDR3 sequence is CASTPGQGPNNERFF. The CDR3 bases are TGTGCCAGCACCCCAGGGCAGGGTCCTAACAATGAGCGGTTCTTC. The variable domain in full, completed from reference TRBV7-9 and TRBJ2-1, reads DTGVSQNPRHKITKRGQNVTFRCDPISEHNRLYWYRQTLGQGPEFLTYFQNEAQLEKSRLLSDRFSAERPKGSFSTLEIQRTEQGDSAMYLCASTPGQGPNNERFFGPGTRLTVL.

This sequence joins TRBV7-2 and TRBJ2-2; TRBD2 matches 9 bases. The CDR3 is 15 amino acids. Germline CDR1 and CDR2: SGHTA and FQGNSA. With 5 bases clipped from V and 5 bases from J, the junction kept 6 bases outside the gene matches. The CDR3 DNA reads as TGTGCCAGCAGCGCGACTAGCGGCCGAACCGGGGAGCTGTTTTTT. Its translation: CASSATSGRTGELFF.

This clonotype has just one count. V and J are TRBV11-3 and TRBJ2-1; D perhaps matches TRBD2 (6 bases). CDR1 SGHNT and CDR2 YENEEA come from the germline V gene. Deletions cut 8 bases from V and 15 bases from J, with 11 bases between. The CDR3 has 9 residues. The CDR3 spells CASCGVAFF. The CDR3 DNA reads as TGTGCCAGCTGCGGGGTTGCGTTCTTC.

This clonotype has just a few counts. The V gene is TRBV7-2, the J gene TRBJ2-4, with 10 nucleotides matching TRBD1. The length of the CDR3 is 13 residues. Per germline, CDR1 SGHTA and CDR2 FQGNSA. V dropped 1 base and J dropped 13; count of bases not matched to a gene: 4. This chain's CDR3 is CASSLGQGARQYF. In nucleotides, the CDR3 is TGTGCCAGCAGCTTAGGACAGGGGGCTAGGCAGTACTTC.

This clonotype was seen many times. J is TRBJ2-7 and V is TRBV12-3 or TRBV12-4; TRBD2 is a possible D gene (5 bases). Trimming stripped 2 bases from V and 5 bases from J, with 13 bases between. The CDR3 is made up of 14 amino acids. The CDR3 bases are TGTGCCAGCAGTTTACGGCTAGCCCACGACGAGCAGTACTTC. Its protein product is CASSLRLAHDEQYF.

The CDR3 region has the DNA TGCAGTGCTAGGTACACGGGAGGCTCCTACGAGCAGTACTTC. As protein: CSARYTGGSYEQYF. The chain employs TRBV20-1 and TRBJ2-7; 7 nucleotides line up with TRBD2. Germline CDR1 is DFQATT and CDR2 is SNEGSKA (reference sequence). Trimming cost V 3 bases and J 0 bases; bases outside gene matches: 5. This CDR3 contains 14 residues.

This clonotype has a count of ten or more. The chain uses TRBV29-1 and TRBJ2-3; perhaps TRBD1 as D (5 bases). The CDR3 has 13 amino acids. Germline V gene lookup returns CDR1 SQVTM and CDR2 ANQGSEA. Trimming removed 3 bases at V and 6 bases at J, with 13 bases between. CDR3 bases: TGCAGCGTTGACGGGCAGGGTGAGGATACGCAGTATTTT. Encoded protein: CSVDGQGEDTQYF.

This clonotype was picked up a small number of times. J is TRBJ1-1 and V is TRBV6-5, with no clear D. The CDR3 runs to 16 residues. Trimming stripped 0 bases from V and 5 bases from J, with 16 bases between. Looked up from germline, CDR1 is MNHEY and CDR2 is SVGAGI. DNA of the CDR3: TGTGCCAGCAGTTACTCATCCGGGGTCGGTAGGACTGAAGCTTTCTTT. It specifies CASSYSSGVGRTEAFF.

This clonotype appeared a few times. The chain links TRBV4-2 to TRBJ1-1; tentatively, D is TRBD1 (5 bases). V was cut by 6 bases and J by 0 bases, with 14 bases left in between. Per the germline V gene, CDR1 is LGHNA and CDR2 is YNFKEQ. The CDR3 spans 15 residues. CDR3 in amino acids: CASSQRAGLNTEAFF. The CDR3 DNA reads TGTGCCAGCAGTCAACGTGCAGGGCTGAACACTGAAGCTTTCTTT.

The rearrangement uses TRBV7-2 and TRBJ2-1; D ambiguous. This CDR3 is 13 amino acids long. The V gene's germline CDR1 is SGHTA and CDR2 FQGNSA. The germline V and J ends were trimmed by 10 bases and 2 bases, with 12 bases remaining between them. The CDR3 region has the DNA TGTGCCACCAGTGATGACACCTACAATGAGCAGTTCTTC. It yields the protein CATSDDTYNEQFF.

This clonotype appeared a few times. The chain joins TRBV28 to TRBJ1-5; 8 nucleotides agree with TRBD1. V lost 5 bases and J lost 9; bases outside the gene matches: 9. CDR1 is MDHEN and CDR2 is SYDVKM in the germline V gene. The CDR3 has 14 residues. Here the CDR3 reads CASSAQGGGRPQHF. In DNA form, the CDR3 reads TGTGCCAGCAGTGCACAGGGGGGCGGTAGGCCCCAGCATTTT.

The V call is TRBV20-1, the J call TRBJ2-4, with D perhaps matching TRBD1 (5 bases). The V and J ends lost 3 bases and 3 bases respectively, with 18 bases between them. Germline V CDR1 and CDR2: DFQATT, SNEGSKA (reference sequence). The CDR3 contains 16 residues. The DNA of the CDR3 is TGCAGTGCTAGCCGACAGAGCAAAGGGGTCAAAAACATTCAGTACTTC. Its translation: CSASRQSKGVKNIQYF.